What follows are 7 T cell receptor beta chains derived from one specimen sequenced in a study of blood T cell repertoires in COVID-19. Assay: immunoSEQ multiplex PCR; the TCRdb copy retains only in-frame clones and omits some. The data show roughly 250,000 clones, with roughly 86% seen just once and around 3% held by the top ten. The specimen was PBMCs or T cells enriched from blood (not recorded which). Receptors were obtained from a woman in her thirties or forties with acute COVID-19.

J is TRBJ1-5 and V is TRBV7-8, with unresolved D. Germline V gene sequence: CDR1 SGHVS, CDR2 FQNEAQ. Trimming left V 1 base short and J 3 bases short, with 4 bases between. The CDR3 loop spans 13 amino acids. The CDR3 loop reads CASSLGYNQPQHF. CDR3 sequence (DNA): TGTGCCAGCAGCTTAGGCTACAATCAGCCCCAGCATTTT.

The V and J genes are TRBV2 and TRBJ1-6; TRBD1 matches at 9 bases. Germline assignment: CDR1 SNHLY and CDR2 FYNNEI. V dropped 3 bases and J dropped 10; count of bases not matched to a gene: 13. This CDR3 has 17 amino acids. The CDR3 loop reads CASSDESGTGIGSPLHF. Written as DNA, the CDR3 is TGTGCCAGCAGTGATGAGTCTGGGACAGGGATAGGCTCACCCCTCCACTTT.

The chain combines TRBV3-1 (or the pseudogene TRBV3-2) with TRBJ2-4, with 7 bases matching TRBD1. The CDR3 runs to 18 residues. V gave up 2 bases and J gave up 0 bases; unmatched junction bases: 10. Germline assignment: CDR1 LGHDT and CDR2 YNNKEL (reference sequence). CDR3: CASSQRPGQRIAKNIQYF. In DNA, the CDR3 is TGTGCCAGCAGCCAAAGACCGGGACAGCGAATAGCCAAAAACATTCAGTACTTC.

In DNA form, the CDR3 reads TGTGCCTGGGCAGTCATGAGCAATCAGCCCCAGCATTTT. Translating it yields CAWAVMSNQPQHF. The chain carries TRBV30 and TRBJ1-5; D call uncertain. The V gene lost 5 bases and the J gene lost 1 base, with 9 bases spanning the gap. CDR1 GTSNPN and CDR2 SVGIG come from the germline V gene (reference sequence). The CDR3 is 13 residues long.

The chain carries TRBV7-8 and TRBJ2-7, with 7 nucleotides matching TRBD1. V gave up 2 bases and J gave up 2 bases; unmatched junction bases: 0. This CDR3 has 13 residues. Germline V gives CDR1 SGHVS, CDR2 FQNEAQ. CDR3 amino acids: CASSLTGAYEQYF. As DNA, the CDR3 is TGTGCCAGCAGCTTAACAGGGGCCTACGAGCAGTACTTC.

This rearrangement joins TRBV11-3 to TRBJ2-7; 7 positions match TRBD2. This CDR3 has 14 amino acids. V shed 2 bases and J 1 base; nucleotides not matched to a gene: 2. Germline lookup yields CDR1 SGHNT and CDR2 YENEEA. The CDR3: CASSLSSGSYEQYF. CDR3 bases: TGTGCCAGCAGCTTATCTAGCGGATCCTACGAGCAGTACTTC. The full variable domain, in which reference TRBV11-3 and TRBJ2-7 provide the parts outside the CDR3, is EAGVVQSPRYKIIEKKQPVAFWCNPISGHNTLYWYLQNLGQGPELLIRYENEEAVDDSQLPKDRFSAERLKGVDSTLKIQPAELGDSAVYLCASSLSSGSYEQYFGPGTRLTVT.

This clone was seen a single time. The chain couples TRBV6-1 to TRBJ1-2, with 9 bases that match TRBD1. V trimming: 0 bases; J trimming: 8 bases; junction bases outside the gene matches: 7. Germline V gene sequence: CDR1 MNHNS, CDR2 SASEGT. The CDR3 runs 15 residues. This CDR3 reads CASSEARGQGWGYTF. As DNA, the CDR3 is TGTGCCAGCAGTGAAGCACGGGGACAGGGATGGGGCTACACCTTC.